This TCR beta chain is drawn from a study of blood T cell repertoires in COVID-19. Overall study: PBMCs, B-cell-depleted T cells, or T cells were the source of the cDNA or gDNA that made up the material.

In the source study's methods: Reference gene primer amplification yielded estimated nucleated cell counts. Profiling relied on immunoSEQ multiplex PCR, and the TCRdb table lists in-frame clones only, not all of them. The V and J calls and clone size were taken over from that table, and D and trimming were inferred from the DNA. The repertoire consists of 250,000 to 350,000 clones, with 70% to 90% occurring once and the leading ten covering 2.5% to 3%. CDR1 and CDR2 (germline): MNHEY, SVGEGT. The junction had 9 bases not matched to a gene; V was cut back by 4 bases and J by 0 bases. CDR3 size: 18 residues.

The sample was peripheral blood. The sequence came from a woman aged 30 to 39 with active or convalescent COVID-19. This chain connects TRBV6-2 or TRBV6-3 to TRBJ2-6, with 7 bases identical to TRBD1. The CDR3 loop is CASSSRDSINSGANVLTF. The DNA for the CDR3 is TGTGCCAGCAGTTCGAGGGACAGCATAAACTCTGGGGCCAACGTCCTGACTTTC.